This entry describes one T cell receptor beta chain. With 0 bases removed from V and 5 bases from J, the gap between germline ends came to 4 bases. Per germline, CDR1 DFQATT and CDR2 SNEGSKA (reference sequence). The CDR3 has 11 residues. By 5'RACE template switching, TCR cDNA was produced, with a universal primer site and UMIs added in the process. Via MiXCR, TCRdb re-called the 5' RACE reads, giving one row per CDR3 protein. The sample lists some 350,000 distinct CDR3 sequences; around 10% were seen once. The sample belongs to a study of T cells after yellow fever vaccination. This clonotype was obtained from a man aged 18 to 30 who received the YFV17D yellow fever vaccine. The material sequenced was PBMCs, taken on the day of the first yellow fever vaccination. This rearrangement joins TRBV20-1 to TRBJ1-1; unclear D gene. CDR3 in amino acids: CSARERTEAFF. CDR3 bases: TGCAGTGCTAGAGAGAGGACTGAAGCTTTCTTT.